This T cell receptor (beta chain) was retrieved from a study of post-analysis software for immune sequencing data. The V gene end was trimmed by 4 bases and the J gene end by 2 bases; junction bases not matched to a gene: 7. CDR3 size: 15 residues. Germline CDR1 and CDR2: SGHDT and YYEEEE. This clonotype was found many times. Its antigen is not identified. Study outcomes and limitations: A few TRBV segments occurring more often in patients than controls included TRBV5-6, TRBV5-1 and TRBV20-1. Same-batch samples co-clustered strongly by F measure. Patients with multiple sclerosis recorded significantly lower normalized Chao1 diversity than controls, the study found.

Carried by the TCR beta cDNA libraries were unique molecular identifiers. Input amounts of 1 to 10 million T cells were used. These gave about 500,000 cDNA molecules, so each molecule approximated one T cell. TCRdb recomputed calls from the PCR reads with MiXCR, one row per CDR3 protein. The table records under 200,000 distinct CDR3 sequences, 30% to 45% of them present only once. The sequence derives from a girl aged 5 to 17 with multiple sclerosis. The V and J genes are TRBV5-6 and TRBJ2-5; 8 nucleotides agree with TRBD2. The sample in question was blood, obtained after autologous hematopoietic stem cell transplantation. CDR3 sequence (DNA): TGTGCCAGCAGCGGTCTGGCGGGGGGACAAGAGACCCAGTACTTC. Translation: CASSGLAGGQETQYF.